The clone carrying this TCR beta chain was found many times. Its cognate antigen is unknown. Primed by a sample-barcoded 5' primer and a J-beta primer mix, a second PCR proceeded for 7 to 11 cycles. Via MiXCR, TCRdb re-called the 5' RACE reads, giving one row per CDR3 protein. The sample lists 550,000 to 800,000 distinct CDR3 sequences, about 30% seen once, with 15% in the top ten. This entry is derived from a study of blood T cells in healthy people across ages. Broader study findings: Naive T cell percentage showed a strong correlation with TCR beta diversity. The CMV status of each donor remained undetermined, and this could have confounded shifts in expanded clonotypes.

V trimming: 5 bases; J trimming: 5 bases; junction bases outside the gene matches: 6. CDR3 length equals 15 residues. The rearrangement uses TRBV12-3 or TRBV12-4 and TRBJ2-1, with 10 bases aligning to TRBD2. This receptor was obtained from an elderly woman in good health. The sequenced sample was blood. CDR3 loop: CASSLSGGINNEQFF. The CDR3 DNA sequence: TGTGCCAGCAGTCTTAGCGGGGGGATCAACAATGAGCAGTTCTTC.